The subject of this entry is one T cell receptor (beta chain). Its matching antigen is unknown. This sample is part of a study of OX40 agonist ivuxolimab in advanced cancers. As for the study in general: An agonistic anti-OX40 (CD134) antibody, ivuxolimab, was used to treat the patients.

Assay: immunoSEQ multiplex PCR; the TCRdb copy retains only in-frame clones and omits some. The sample has about 15,000 clones, about 86% seen once. V lost 1 base to trimming and J lost 3 bases; unmatched junction nucleotides: 6. From germline, CDR1 is SGHAT and CDR2 FQNNGV. This CDR3 contains 15 residues. Study-wide results and limits: Doses of 0.1 to 3.0 mg/kg were accompanied by clonal expansion of CD4+ and CD8+ blood T cells by week 6.

The chain has TRBV11-2 and TRBJ2-7; 7 nucleotides match TRBD2. This sequence was found in an adult with an advanced solid tumor such as melanoma, head and neck, liver or kidney cancer. The sample in question was CD4+ or CD8+ T cells sorted from blood, obtained in a trial of the OX40 agonist ivuxolimab. This CDR3 reads CASSLGIERGYEQYF. CDR3 coding DNA: TGTGCCAGCAGCTTAGGTATCGAGCGGGGCTACGAGCAGTACTTC. Full variable domain (missing parts from reference TRBV11-2 and TRBJ2-7): EAGVAQSPRYKIIEKRQSVAFWCNPISGHATLYWYQQILGQGPKLLIQFQNNGVVDDSQLPKDRFSAERLKGVDSTLKIQPAKLEDSAVYLCASSLGIERGYEQYFGPGTRLTVT.